The clone carrying this T cell receptor (beta chain) was counted a single time. Its antigen remains unidentified. The junction does not match germline at one end; this may be a read error. This CDR3 region has 14 residues. This record comes from a study of molecular identifiers for immune sequencing clone quantification. Study-wide points: Clones above 20 RNA copies contained over 98% of effector molecules but under 1% of naive ones.

Sorted cells numbering roughly 19,000 to 1,000,000, with 10%, 30% or 50% RNA, yielded the naive CD8 libraries. TCRdb fed the PCR reads into MiXCR, producing one record per CDR3 protein. The table lists about 640,000 distinct CDR3 sequences, just under 20% of them singletons. This receptor was taken from a human donor in good health. Some libraries in this study had Jurkat cell RNA spiked in. The V and J genes are TRBV12-3 or TRBV12-4 and TRBJ1-5; perhaps TRBD1 as D (5 bases). Input material: naive CD8+ T cells from blood, with Jurkat cell RNA spiked in. Subset denoted: FACS-sorted CD8+CD4-CCR7+CD45RA+ naive T cells. The DNA of the CDR3 is TGTGCCGGCAGTTTGGGGGGTTTCAATCAGCCCCAGCATTTT. Translated, it gives CAGSLGGFNQPQHF.